This record covers a single T cell receptor beta chain. These data belong to a study of shared clonotypes between healthy human individuals. Unmatched junction bases numbered 7, after V lost 1 base and J lost 4 bases. This CDR3 has 17 amino acids. CDR1 is SEHNR and CDR2 is FQNEAQ in the germline V gene (reference sequence). Only in-frame clones appear in the TCRdb table, and some are missing; sequencing was by immunoSEQ multiplex PCR. The sample lists fewer than 1.8 million clones, about 98.5% occurring once. The rearrangement joins TRBV7-9 to TRBJ2-3, with 11 positions matching TRBD2. The source of this sequence is a man aged 30 to 45 in good health. Source material: naive CD4+ T cells sorted from blood. Subset of the sample: CD45RA+ positively selected. The chain's CDR3 is CASSLGALAGVADTQYF. The CDR3 nucleotides are TGTGCCAGCAGCTTAGGGGCACTAGCGGGAGTCGCAGATACGCAGTATTTT.